The clone carrying this T cell receptor (beta chain) has a handful of counts. Germline CDR1 reads SQVTM; CDR2 reads ANQGSEA. This CDR3 has 12 residues. Trimming cost V 2 bases and J 4 bases, with 8 bases left between them. The data were taken from a study of T cell changes during pregnancy in multiple sclerosis. Profiling relied on immunoSEQ multiplex PCR, and the TCRdb table lists in-frame clones only, not all of them. This sample has 37,000 or so clones; around 92% occur once, and the top ten carry 0.4% to 0.6%. The receptor's source is a female donor in good health, enrolled as a control in a pregnancy study. The chain employs TRBV29-1 and TRBJ1-1; a weak D match, TRBD1 (6 bases). Sequenced material: CD4+ T cells from peripheral blood mononuclear cells, taken in the second trimester of pregnancy. CDR3 DNA: TGCAGCGTTGAACAGGGGAGCACTGAAGCTTTCTTT. The encoded protein is CSVEQGSTEAFF.